This T cell receptor (beta chain) was recovered during a study of PD-1 blockade in classical Hodgkin lymphoma. Study results and caveats: When set against healthy donors, newly diagnosed patients were reported to show lower baseline TCR diversity. It was among complete responders that baseline diversity resembled that of newly diagnosed patients.

TCRdb's copy holds only in-frame clones and misses some; the assay was immunoSEQ multiplex PCR. Of 25,000 to 35,000 clones in the sample, 75% to 90% were seen once. Of note for this clone: Its antigen is unknown.

The V gene end was trimmed by 4 bases and the J gene end by 5 bases; junction bases not matched to a gene: 7. The CDR3 has 14 residues. Germline V gene sequence: CDR1 MNHNS, CDR2 SASEGT. The time point was: cycle 4 day 1 (C4D1), after less than 7 weeks of nivolumab. Every patient relapsed after autologous stem cell transplantation, and brentuximab vedotin exposure varied. Magnetic negative selection purified CD4+ T cells from thawed PBMCs. Patients had relapsed/refractory classical Hodgkin lymphoma with complete response, partial response or progressive disease as best response. The sequence was obtained from a human donor with classical Hodgkin lymphoma. The chain employs TRBV6-1 and TRBJ1-1; 7 bases line up with TRBD1. This sample comprised CD4+ T cells from blood, obtained before the fourth cycle of nivolumab. The CDR3 nucleotides are TGTGCCAGCAGTGTGACAGGGCAAGGAACTGAAGCTTTCTTT. Translation: CASSVTGQGTEAFF.